This entry describes one TCR beta chain. This sample is drawn from a study of OX40 agonist ivuxolimab in advanced cancers. The CDR3 is 14 residues long. With 3 bases clipped from V and 6 bases from J, the junction kept 6 bases outside the gene matches. Germline V lookup: CDR1 KGHSH, CDR2 LQKENI. Assay: immunoSEQ multiplex PCR; the TCRdb copy retains only in-frame clones and omits some. The data show fewer than 55,000 clones, with 84% seen just once and approximately 1.6% held by the top ten. This rearrangement joins TRBV18 to TRBJ2-7; 9 nucleotides agree with TRBD1. The TCR originated in an adult with an advanced solid tumor such as melanoma, head and neck, liver or kidney cancer. This specimen was CD4+ or CD8+ T cells sorted from blood, taken in a trial of the OX40 agonist ivuxolimab. CDR3 DNA: TGTGCCAGCTCACCCTCCGGGACAGGGATCGAGCAGTACTTC. The encoded protein is CASSPSGTGIEQYF.